Many counts were recorded for the clone carrying this TCR beta chain. Its matching antigen is unknown. The data were obtained in a study of T cell repertoires in cytomegalovirus infection. Study-wide results and caveats: Cumulative public TCR beta family frequency identified carriers of CMV plus the relevant HLA.

This CDR3 has 12 residues. V lost 0 bases and J lost 10, with 9 bases in between. Germline V lookup: CDR1 SGHDN, CDR2 FVKESK. Each CDR3 protein is one row after TCRdb ran MiXCR on the reads. This table has approximately 630,000 distinct CDR3 sequences, less than 25% appearing once. The clonotype originates from a human donor in good health (CMV status not recorded). Some clones in this sample may be carry-over from other donors' samples. The genes are TRBV14 and TRBJ1-1; D is uncertain. Source material: CD8+ T cells from PBMCs. CDR3 in amino acids: CASSQEGVGAFF. The CDR3 DNA reads as TGTGCCAGCAGCCAAGAAGGTGTGGGAGCTTTCTTT.